This TCR beta chain was found in a study of blood T cells in healthy people across ages. The CDR3 extends over 13 amino acids. The J segment lost 8 bases and the V segment lost 4 bases, leaving 9 bases of the junction unmatched. Germline V lookup: CDR1 SQVTM, CDR2 ANQGSEA. Next came a second PCR, run for roughly 7 to 12 cycles, which used a sample-barcoded 5' primer along with a J-beta primer mix. One entry per CDR3 protein, called by TCRdb with MiXCR from the 5' RACE reads. The repertoire holds over 600,000 distinct CDR3 sequences, just over 55% seen once, with about 26% in the top ten. This TCR was sampled from a man in his forties or fifties in good health. The genes are TRBV29-1 and TRBJ2-7; 9 positions agree with TRBD2. Sequenced sample: blood. Here the CDR3 DNA reads TGCAGCGTTGCCTTGGCTAGCGGGGAGCAGCAGTACTTC. Translating gives CSVALASGEQQYF.